This T cell receptor (beta chain) came from a study of identical twins. V shed 4 bases and J 7 bases; nucleotides not matched to a gene: 11. Germline V gene sequence: CDR1 MGHRA, CDR2 YSYEKL. The CDR3 covers 15 residues. TCRdb re-called the 5' RACE reads through MiXCR, storing one row per CDR3 protein. Of 450,000 to 650,000 distinct CDR3 sequences in the sample, around 15% were seen once. This same sample was also taken into another study, of yellow fever vaccine responses in identical twins.

Input material: CD4+ T cells sorted from blood. The sequence was obtained from a woman aged 18-29 years in good health. This chain connects TRBV4-1 to TRBJ2-3; 7 nucleotides line up with TRBD2. The CDR3 region is CASSPERGLSHTQYF. For the CDR3, the DNA is TGCGCCAGCAGCCCAGAGCGGGGTCTGTCACATACGCAGTATTTT.